These 15 T cell receptor beta chains were all obtained from the same sample, sequenced in a study of blood T cells in healthy people across ages. With a J-beta primer mix and a sample-barcoded 5' primer, a second PCR ran about 7 to 11 cycles. Using its own MiXCR run on the 5' RACE reads, TCRdb lists one record per CDR3 protein. The table lists hundreds of thousands of distinct CDR3 sequences, 25% of them singletons. These data also formed part of another study, on T cells of mothers and their children.

The sample comprised blood. These receptors came from a boy younger than 18 in good health.

This chain connects TRBV9 to TRBJ2-3; 7 bases agree with TRBD1. Germline V lookup: CDR1 SGDLS, CDR2 YYNGEE. Trimming took 4 bases from V and 2 from J; bases not matched to a gene: 4. The CDR3 contains 14 residues. The CDR3 reads CASSPQGDTDTQYF. As DNA, the CDR3 is TGTGCCAGCAGCCCTCAGGGGGACACAGATACGCAGTATTTT.

This rearrangement joins TRBV7-2 to TRBJ2-5, with D tentatively TRBD1 or TRBD2 (7 bases each). CDR1 and CDR2 from the germline V gene are SGHTA and FQGNSA. This CDR3 has 18 amino acids. V gave up 5 bases and J gave up 1 base, with 23 bases separating them. As DNA, the CDR3 is TGTGCCAGCAGCCTCAAAAGGGCAGGGGGGGAGCCCCAAGAGACCCAGTACTTC. Its translation is CASSLKRAGGEPQETQYF. The variable domain in full, completed from reference TRBV7-2 and TRBJ2-5, reads GAGVSQSPSNKVTEKGKDVELRCDPISGHTALYWYRQSLGQGLEFLIYFQGNSAPDKSGLPSDRFSAERTGGSVSTLTIQRTQQEDSAVYLCASSLKRAGGEPQETQYFGPGTRLLVL.

This clonotype was observed many times. J is TRBJ1-2 and V is TRBV4-3; TRBD1 might be the D (6 bases). CDR3 size: 14 residues. Trimming took off 1 base at V and 4 bases at J, with 10 bases between the two ends. Germline V CDR1 and CDR2: LGHNA, YSLEER. This CDR3 reads CASSQARGSYGYTF. CDR3 in DNA: TGCGCCAGCAGCCAAGCCAGGGGAAGCTATGGCTACACCTTC.

The chain is built from TRBV7-2 and TRBJ2-5; D gene ambiguous. This CDR3 comprises 12 residues. Germline CDR1 SGHTA, CDR2 FQGNSA. V was cut by 0 bases and J by 7 bases, with 6 bases left in between. The DNA of the CDR3 is TGTGCCAGCAGCTTAGCGACGGGGACCCAGTACTTC. It encodes CASSLATGTQYF.

This clonotype was seen only a few times. The CDR3 sequence: CASSVGDSGQETQYF. The DNA of the CDR3 is TGTGCCAGCAGCGTAGGGGACAGCGGACAAGAGACCCAGTACTTC. The chain combines TRBV9 with TRBJ2-5; TRBD1 agrees at 7 bases. Germline V gives CDR1 SGDLS, CDR2 YYNGEE. The CDR3 runs to 15 residues. V dropped 0 bases and J dropped 2; count of bases not matched to a gene: 4.

This clonotype appeared a few times. The chain combines TRBV29-1 with TRBJ1-2; perhaps TRBD1 as D (6 bases). Germline V CDR1 and CDR2: SQVTM, ANQGSEA. Trimming took off 7 bases at V and 1 base at J, with 10 bases between the two ends. The CDR3 is made up of 12 amino acids. CDR3 in DNA: TGCAGCGCCGGGGACAATAACTATGGCTACACCTTC. Encoded protein: CSAGDNNYGYTF.

The rearrangement joins TRBV20-1 to TRBJ2-7, with 12 nucleotides matching TRBD2. Germline V lookup: CDR1 DFQATT, CDR2 SNEGSKA (reference sequence). Trimming removed 5 bases from V and 2 bases from J; junction bases left unmatched: 4. CDR3 length: 14 residues. The CDR3 is CSAATSGGTYEQYF. The CDR3 DNA reads TGCAGTGCTGCGACTAGCGGGGGAACCTACGAGCAGTACTTC.

This clonotype has at least ten counts. The chain employs TRBV9 and TRBJ2-7; D is tentatively TRBD1 or TRBD2 (5 bases each). Per germline, CDR1 SGDLS and CDR2 YYNGEE. Trimming cost V 0 bases and J 0 bases, with 10 bases left between them. The CDR3 is 15 residues long. The CDR3 DNA sequence: TGTGCCAGCAGCGTAGAGGCAGGGAGCTCCTACGAGCAGTACTTC. It translates to CASSVEAGSSYEQYF.

This chain uses TRBV7-9 with TRBJ2-1; D possibly corresponds to TRBD1 (6 bases). CDR3 length equals 16 residues. Germline V gives CDR1 SEHNR, CDR2 FQNEAQ (reference sequence). V lost 5 bases to trimming and J lost 1 base, with 15 bases between them. DNA for the CDR3: TGTGCCAGCAGCCCAGACCGGACAGCTTCCTACAATGAGCAGTTCTTC. Amino acid sequence: CASSPDRTASYNEQFF.

This clonotype was seen a few times. The chain recombines TRBV29-1 with TRBJ2-2, with 8 bases lining up with TRBD2. This CDR3 spans 15 amino acids. J gave up 1 base and V 5 bases, and 6 bases lay outside the gene matches. Germline assignment: CDR1 SQVTM and CDR2 ANQGSEA. The CDR3 nucleotides read TGCAGCGTTTCCCGGACTAGCATGAACACCGGGGAGCTGTTTTTT. Translated, it gives CSVSRTSMNTGELFF.

V gene TRBV28 combines with J gene TRBJ2-5; 7 nucleotides match TRBD1. Trimming removed 4 bases from V and 2 bases from J; junction bases left unmatched: 7. The CDR3 spans 15 residues. The germline V gene has CDR1 MDHEN and CDR2 SYDVKM. The CDR3 coding sequence is TGTGCCAGCAGTTCCCTGACAGGGTCACAAGAGACCCAGTACTTC. The encoded protein is CASSSLTGSQETQYF.

The V call is TRBV7-2, the J call TRBJ2-5; D call uncertain. The DNA end lines up better with TRBJ2-7; the J call may be wrong. Germline V gene data show CDR1 as SGHTA and CDR2 as FQGNSA. The CDR3 is 12 amino acids. CDR3: CASTSRFDEQYF. Written as DNA, the CDR3 is TGTGCCAGCACCTCGCGTTTCGACGAGCAGTACTTC.

There are a few counts of this clonotype. The chain recombines TRBV9 with TRBJ2-5, with 8 nucleotides matching TRBD2. The DNA end favors TRBJ2-1, so the J call may be wrong. Germline CDR1 SGDLS, CDR2 YYNGEE. The CDR3 is 16 residues long. This chain's CDR3 is CASSPLAGAYYNEQFF. CDR3 nucleotides: TGTGCCAGCAGCCCCCTAGCGGGTGCCTACTACAATGAGCAGTTCTTC.

This clonotype was detected a few times. A junction end diverges from the germline sequence, so it may reflect a read error. The V gene is TRBV7-2, the J gene TRBJ2-5; 10 bases are shared with TRBD1. The CDR3 contains 14 residues. CDR1 is SGHTA, CDR2 FQGNSA, per germline. CDR3 sequence (DNA): TGTGCCAGCAGCCCTTGGACAGGGGGAGAGGCCCAGTACTTC. It yields the protein CASSPWTGGEAQYF.

This clonotype was picked up a small number of times. The chain carries TRBV4-1 and TRBJ2-5; a possible D gene is TRBD2 (5 bases). Gene TRBJ2-1 matches the end of the DNA better, so the J call may be wrong. CDR1 MGHRA and CDR2 YSYEKL come from the germline V gene. The CDR3 contains 13 residues. The CDR3: CASSHSSGNEQFF. Written as DNA, the CDR3 is TGCGCCAGCAGCCATTCAAGCGGCAATGAGCAGTTCTTC.